Below, 29 T cell receptor beta chains from the same sample are listed, as sequenced in a study of molecular identifiers for immune sequencing clone quantification. TCRdb re-derived calls from the PCR reads in MiXCR, one entry per CDR3 protein. The sample holds about 65,000 distinct CDR3 sequences; roughly 18% are singletons and the top ten take roughly 1.5%. Sequenced: naive CD8+ T cells from blood, with Jurkat cell RNA spiked in. Subset reported: FACS-sorted CD8+CD4-CCR7+CD45RA+ naive T cells. These receptors originate from a human donor in good health. Some libraries in this study had Jurkat cell RNA spiked in.

This clonotype was recorded at least ten times. The chain has TRBV6-2 or TRBV6-3 and TRBJ2-7; 13 bases line up with TRBD2. Trimming cost V 0 bases and J 6 bases; bases outside gene matches: 5. The CDR3 totals 16 residues. CDR1 is MNHEY and CDR2 is SVGEGT in the germline V gene. CDR3 amino acids: CASSYSRGLAGVEQYF. The CDR3 nucleotides read TGTGCCAGCAGTTACTCGCGAGGACTAGCGGGAGTCGAGCAGTACTTC.

This clonotype was recorded at least ten times. The gene calls are TRBV11-2 and TRBJ1-1; D unclear. The CDR3 has 11 residues. Germline loops: CDR1 SGHAT, CDR2 FQNNGV. V lost 1 base and J lost 8, with 5 bases in between. The CDR3 is CASSLGSEAFF. CDR3 DNA sequence: TGTGCCAGCAGCTTAGGTTCCGAAGCTTTCTTT.

This clonotype was seen at least ten times. An end of the junction differs from the germline gene, which may be a read error. The rearrangement links TRBV12-3 or TRBV12-4 to TRBJ2-7; D gene ambiguous. The CDR3 totals 12 residues. As DNA, the CDR3 is TGTGCCAGCAGTTTAGATTGGGGTCGCAGGAATTTC. Amino acid sequence: CASSLDWGRRNF.

In its sample, this clonotype was seen many times. The J gene is TRBJ2-7, the V gene TRBV20-1, with D tentatively TRBD1 (6 bases). Germline CDR1 and CDR2: DFQATT and SNEGSKA (reference sequence). Trimming shortened V by 5 bases and J by 3 bases, and 17 bases separated the two germline ends. CDR3 length equals 14 residues. The CDR3 nucleotides read TGCAGTGCTTGCCCACAGGGTAAGGGCTACGAGCAGTACTTC. It codes for CSACPQGKGYEQYF.

This clonotype has just one count. This sequence may be a read error, since a much larger clone differs from it by one base. The CDR3 here is CSVRLSGGGPSGELFF. The CDR3, as DNA: TGCAGTGTTAGACTCTCTGGGGGAGGGCCCTCCGGGGAGCTGTTTTTT. The chain combines TRBV20-1 with TRBJ2-2, with 7 bases matching TRBD2. Germline V CDR1 and CDR2: DFQATT, SNEGSKA (reference sequence). The CDR3 length is 16 residues.

This clonotype was seen repeatedly, ten times or more. V is TRBV28 and J is TRBJ1-3, with D unresolved. The CDR3 totals 13 residues. Germline assignment: CDR1 MDHEN and CDR2 SYDVKM. Trimming shortened V by 7 bases and J by 8 bases, and 15 bases separated the two germline ends. CDR3 nucleotide sequence: TGTGCCAGCAACCCCCGAACCGGGGACACCATATATTTT. It codes for CASNPRTGDTIYF.

This clonotype has at least ten counts. The V gene is TRBV20-1, the J gene TRBJ2-3; D not resolved. The V gene's germline CDR1 is DFQATT and CDR2 SNEGSKA (reference sequence). CDR3 length equals 15 residues. Trimming stripped 3 bases from V and 0 bases from J, with 13 bases between. The CDR3 protein is CSASESLFSTDTQYF. CDR3 nucleotide sequence: TGCAGTGCTAGTGAATCACTCTTCAGCACAGATACGCAGTATTTT.

This clonotype occurred many times. This chain uses TRBV7-2 with TRBJ2-5; TRBD1 matches at 7 bases. Germline V gene sequence: CDR1 SGHTA, CDR2 FQGNSA. CDR3 length: 18 amino acids. Trimming cost V 5 bases and J 3 bases; bases outside gene matches: 18. The CDR3 DNA is TGTGCCAGCAGCCCGGGGACAGAACCGATCCTTTCTAAAGAGACCCAGTACTTC. Its translation is CASSPGTEPILSKETQYF. Full variable domain (remainder filled in from reference TRBV7-2 and TRBJ2-5): GAGVSQSPSNKVTEKGKDVELRCDPISGHTALYWYRQSLGQGLEFLIYFQGNSAPDKSGLPSDRFSAERTGGSVSTLTIQRTQQEDSAVYLCASSPGTEPILSKETQYFGPGTRLLVL.

This clonotype has ten or more counts. The chain couples TRBV2 to TRBJ1-1; TRBD1 is a possible D gene (6 bases). This CDR3 has 14 amino acids. V lost 6 bases and J 2 bases, leaving 13 bases between the germline ends. CDR1 is SNHLY and CDR2 is FYNNEI in the germline V gene. In DNA form, the CDR3 reads TGTGCCAGCAGGCGACAACAGGGAAACACTGAAGCTTTCTTT. It codes for CASRRQQGNTEAFF.

Many counts were recorded for this clonotype. This rearrangement joins TRBV9 to TRBJ1-1; D possibly corresponds to TRBD1 (5 bases). The CDR3 consists of 16 residues. Trimming cost V 0 bases and J 2 bases, with 14 bases left between them. Germline assignment: CDR1 SGDLS and CDR2 YYNGEE. The CDR3 here is CASSVGAVGANTEAFF. Written as DNA, the CDR3 is TGTGCCAGCAGCGTAGGCGCAGTTGGGGCCAACACTGAAGCTTTCTTT. The full variable domain, its missing parts supplied by reference TRBV9 and TRBJ1-1, is DSGVTQTPKHLITATGQRVTLRCSPRSGDLSVYWYQQSLDQGLQFLIQYYNGEERAKGNILERFSAQQFPDLHSELNLSSLELGDSALYFCASSVGAVGANTEAFFGQGTRLTVV.

This clonotype showed up many times. The CDR3 bases are TGTGCCAGCAGCCAAGAGCAGGGTCTAGCGGCGTACGAGCAGTACTTC. Protein sequence: CASSQEQGLAAYEQYF. This sequence joins TRBV4-2 and TRBJ2-7; TRBD2 agrees at 7 bases. Per germline, CDR1 LGHNA and CDR2 YNFKEQ. With 0 bases clipped from V and 4 bases from J, the junction kept 9 bases outside the gene matches. The CDR3 sequence is 16 residues long.

This clonotype was seen a handful of times. The chain links TRBV12-3 or TRBV12-4 to TRBJ2-5, with TRBD1 matching 7 bases. CDR3 length equals 15 residues. V shed 4 bases, J shed 3 bases, and the junction held 8 bases outside the gene matches. In DNA form, the CDR3 reads TGTGCCAGCAGTTCCCAGACAGGGTTGGAAGAGACCCAGTACTTC. This sequence encodes CASSSQTGLEETQYF.

About this clonotype itself: A much larger clone lies one base from this, so it may be a read error. The gene calls are TRBV5-3 and TRBJ2-7; 10 nucleotides agree with TRBD1. TRBV5-3 is an ORF, and what it does is uncertain. This CDR3 region has 12 residues. V was pared by 8 bases and J by 6 bases, with 5 bases of the junction left unmatched. The CDR3, as DNA: TGTGCCAGCAGCGGGACAGGGGCCGAGCAGTACTTC. This codes for CASSGTGAEQYF.

This rearrangement joins TRBV27 to TRBJ2-7; 11 bases match TRBD1. The V gene's germline CDR1 is MNHEY and CDR2 SMNVEV (reference sequence). Trimming took 10 bases from V and 0 from J; bases not matched to a gene: 2. The CDR3 sequence is 13 residues long. CDR3 DNA sequence: TGTGCCATAGGACAGGGGGCCTCCTACGAGCAGTACTTC. As protein: CAIGQGASYEQYF.

CDR3 region: CASGNDRVLDEQFF. In DNA, the CDR3 is TGTGCTAGTGGTAACGACAGGGTACTGGATGAGCAGTTCTTC. The J gene is TRBJ2-1, the V gene TRBV12-5; TRBD1 agrees at 7 bases. J was trimmed by 8 bases and V by 5 bases; bases with no gene match: 9. In germline, CDR1 is LGHNT, CDR2 FRNRAP. The CDR3 contains 14 residues.

This clonotype turned up a few times. V gene TRBV7-6 combines with J gene TRBJ2-1, with 14 nucleotides matching TRBD2. V shed 2 bases and J 1 base; nucleotides not matched to a gene: 10. CDR1 is SGHVS and CDR2 is FNYEAQ in the germline V gene. The CDR3 runs 20 residues. CDR3 nucleotides: TGTGCCAGCAGCTTATACCCGGGGACTAGCGGGAGTTCATCCTACAATGAGCAGTTCTTC. Translating it yields CASSLYPGTSGSSSYNEQFF.

This clonotype was observed at least ten times. The CDR3, as DNA: TGTGCCTCCGCCGGGCGGAGCACAGATACGCAGTATTTT. Residues: CASAGRSTDTQYF. This chain uses TRBV27 with TRBJ2-3; D is undetermined. Trimming took off 11 bases at V and 0 bases at J, with 12 bases between the two ends. Germline V gene data show CDR1 as MNHEY and CDR2 as SMNVEV (reference sequence). The CDR3 consists of 13 residues.

This clonotype has a count of ten or more. The rearrangement joins TRBV6-2 or TRBV6-3 to TRBJ1-2; D unresolved. Germline assignment: CDR1 MNHEY and CDR2 SVGEGT. The CDR3 has 18 amino acids. The V end was cut by 3 bases, the J end by 4 bases, with 24 bases between. The CDR3 loop reads CASSYRIGPQEKSYGYTF. In nucleotides, the CDR3 is TGTGCCAGCAGTTATCGGATCGGGCCACAAGAAAAGTCCTATGGCTACACCTTC.

This clonotype was seen at least ten times. The V call is TRBV3-1, the J call TRBJ2-5; TRBD1 is a possible D gene (6 bases). CDR1 is LGHDT, CDR2 YNNKEL, per germline (reference sequence). CDR3 size: 13 residues. With 3 bases removed from V and 5 bases from J, the gap between germline ends came to 10 bases. The CDR3 DNA reads TGTGCCAGCAGCCAGGGGGCCGGGGAGACCCAGTACTTC. Translating gives CASSQGAGETQYF.

The J gene is TRBJ2-4, the V gene TRBV24-1; 7 nucleotides agree with TRBD1. V gave up 9 bases and J gave up 6 bases; unmatched junction bases: 4. CDR1 and CDR2 (germline): KGHDR, SFDVKD. This CDR3 has 12 amino acids. The CDR3 sequence: CATGTELNIQYF. The CDR3 coding sequence is TGTGCCACCGGGACAGAGTTAAACATTCAGTACTTC.

Ten or more counts support this clonotype. The chain is built from TRBV7-2 and TRBJ2-3; weak D call: TRBD2 (6 bases). V lost 4 bases and J 0 bases, leaving 14 bases between the germline ends. This CDR3 is built from 16 residues. Germline CDR1 is SGHTA and CDR2 is FQGNSA. The CDR3 here is CASSSRGVSSTDTQYF. The CDR3 region has the DNA TGTGCCAGCAGCTCTCGCGGGGTCTCTAGCACAGATACGCAGTATTTT.

This clonotype was seen ten or more times. The chain employs TRBV5-5 and TRBJ1-1; D might be TRBD1 (5 bases). CDR1 is SGHKS, CDR2 YYEKEE, per germline (reference sequence). The V gene lost 4 bases and the J gene lost 11 bases, with 9 bases spanning the gap. The CDR3 has 10 residues. The CDR3 bases are TGTGCCAGCAGCGGGGGGAGGGCTTTCTTT. Translation: CASSGGRAFF.

This clonotype was seen a handful of times. A much larger clone is a single base away; this may be a read error. The chain employs TRBV29-1 and TRBJ2-2, with D possibly matching TRBD2 (6 bases). The CDR3 contains 12 residues. Germline V gene data show CDR1 as SQVTM and CDR2 as ANQGSEA. The CDR3 loop reads CSVPDGTGGLFF. The CDR3 region has the DNA TGCAGCGTGCCGGATGGCACCGGGGGGCTGTTTTTT.

Worth noting for this clonotype: A much bigger clone sits one base away, suggesting this may be a read error. The V call is TRBV27, the J call TRBJ1-1; D call uncertain. CDR1 and CDR2 from the germline V gene are MNHEY and SMNVEV (reference sequence). This CDR3 has 13 residues. The CDR3 DNA reads as TGTGCCAGCAGTTTTTACAGTAACACTGAAGCTTCCTTT. It translates to CASSFYSNTEASF.

The chain couples TRBV12-3 or TRBV12-4 to TRBJ2-3; 7 nucleotides line up with TRBD1. This CDR3 contains 13 residues. Germline trimming cut 7 bases from V and 1 base from J; bases unmatched to any gene: 2. CDR3 nucleotides: TGTGCCAGCAATCAGGGGGGCACAGATACGCAGTATTTT. This translates into CASNQGGTDTQYF.

This clonotype occurred a few times. The V gene is TRBV12-3 or TRBV12-4, the J gene TRBJ2-1; the match to TRBD2 covers 11 bases. The CDR3 covers 18 residues. The V segment lost 0 bases and the J segment 4 bases; nucleotides outside the gene matches: 8. The CDR3 sequence: CASSLADSGRGPYNEQFF. The CDR3 DNA reads as TGTGCCAGCAGTTTAGCCGATAGCGGGAGGGGTCCTTACAATGAGCAGTTCTTC.

The sample holds a few counts of this clonotype. V is TRBV27 and J is TRBJ2-1; 12 bases map to TRBD2. The CDR3 is made up of 14 amino acids. The V and J ends lost 5 bases and 8 bases, in that order; junction bases with no gene match: 4. Looked up from germline, CDR1 is MNHEY and CDR2 is SMNVEV (reference sequence). CDR3 in amino acids: CASSAGLAGYEQFF. As DNA, the CDR3 is TGTGCCAGCAGTGCGGGACTAGCGGGCTATGAGCAGTTCTTC.

The chain combines TRBV29-1 with TRBJ2-1, with 9 bases identical to TRBD1. This CDR3 is built from 16 residues. Trimming took 0 bases from V and 1 from J; bases not matched to a gene: 4. The germline V gene encodes CDR1 SQVTM and CDR2 ANQGSEA. DNA for the CDR3: TGCAGCGTTGAAGATCTTGGACAGGGGTCCTACAATGAGCAGTTCTTC. This gives the protein CSVEDLGQGSYNEQFF.

The chain joins TRBV5-4 to TRBJ1-5, with D perhaps matching TRBD1 (5 bases). Germline CDR1 is SGHNT and CDR2 is YYREEE (reference sequence). The CDR3 sequence is 14 residues long. V lost 4 bases, J lost 4 bases, and 12 bases lay in between. The CDR3 coding sequence is TGTGCCAGCAGCCATCATGGGGGTAATCAGCCCCAGCATTTT. Translated, it gives CASSHHGGNQPQHF.